The 21 T cell receptor beta chains given below trace back to one sample, sequenced in a study of graft-versus-host responses after intestinal transplantation. Only in-frame clones appear in the TCRdb table, and some are missing; sequencing was by immunoSEQ multiplex PCR. The sample yields some 150,000 clones, roughly 91% seen once. Which antigens these TCRs recognize remains unknown. The sequencing here drew on unstimulated CD4+ T cells sorted from spleen or lymph node cells, taken before intestinal transplant. These receptors all stem from a human donor who received an intestinal transplant.

J is TRBJ1-3 and V is TRBV18, with D possibly TRBD1 on 6 matching bases. Germline lookup yields CDR1 KGHSH and CDR2 LQKENI. There are 18 residues in the CDR3. V was shortened by 3 bases and J by 1 base, with 19 bases between the two germline ends. In DNA form, the CDR3 reads TGTGCCAGCTCACCGATATTAATTGGACAGTCGTCTGGAAACACCATATATTTT. Amino acid sequence: CASSPILIGQSSGNTIYF. The full variable domain, with the rest looked up from reference TRBV18 and TRBJ1-3, is NAGVMQNPRHLVRRRGQEARLRCSPMKGHSHVYWYRQLPEEGLKFMVYLQKENIIDESGMPKERFSAEFPKEGPSILRIQQVVRGDSAAYFCASSPILIGQSSGNTIYFGEGSWLTVV.

This clone was found a few times. Additional DNA sequences in this sample encode the identical CDR3. The V call is TRBV30, the J call TRBJ1-1; D may be TRBD1 (5 bases). V was cut by 0 bases and J by 1 base, with 6 bases left in between. The CDR3 covers 13 residues. The germline gives CDR1 GTSNPN, CDR2 SVGIG (reference sequence). In nucleotides, the CDR3 is TGTGCCTGGAGTGTAAGGGGGAACACTGAAGCTTTCTTT. This encodes CAWSVRGNTEAFF. The variable domain in full, with the rest retrieved from reference TRBV30 and TRBJ1-1, is SQTIHQWPATLVQPVGSPLSLECTVEGTSNPNLYWYRQAAGRGLQLLFYSVGIGQISSEVPQNLSASRPQDRQFILSSKKLLLSDSGFYLCAWSVRGNTEAFFGQGTRLTVV.

V usage is TRBV19 and J usage is TRBJ2-2, with a tentative D call TRBD1 (5 bases). The CDR3 length is 14 residues. Looked up from germline, CDR1 is LNHDA and CDR2 is SQIVND (reference sequence). Trimming removed 7 bases from V and 3 bases from J, with 12 bases in between. The CDR3: CASKQGWDTGELFF. CDR3 coding DNA: TGTGCCAGTAAGCAGGGTTGGGACACCGGGGAGCTGTTTTTT. The full variable domain, its missing parts supplied by reference TRBV19 and TRBJ2-2, is DGGITQSPKYLFRKEGQNVTLSCEQNLNHDAMYWYRQDPGQGLRLIYYSQIVNDFQKGDIAEGYSVSREKKESFPLTVTSAQKNPTAFYLCASKQGWDTGELFFGEGSRLTVL.

The chain combines TRBV6-5 with TRBJ2-1, with 8 bases fitting TRBD2. Per germline, CDR1 MNHEY and CDR2 SVGAGI. The V gene end was trimmed by 0 bases and the J gene end by 2 bases; junction bases not matched to a gene: 3. The CDR3 is 16 amino acids. The CDR3 protein is CASSYSSGRPYNEQFF. In DNA, the CDR3 is TGTGCCAGCAGTTACTCCAGCGGGAGACCCTACAATGAGCAGTTCTTC.

The chain has TRBV28 and TRBJ1-4, with D perhaps TRBD1 (5 bases). Germline loops: CDR1 MDHEN, CDR2 SYDVKM. This CDR3 spans 15 amino acids. The V end was cut by 2 bases, the J end by 6 bases, with 13 bases between. The CDR3 protein is CASSLESLGDEKLFF. In DNA, the CDR3 is TGTGCCAGCAGTTTAGAATCCTTGGGGGATGAAAAACTGTTTTTT.

The chain has TRBV10-1 and TRBJ2-2, with 9 bases matching TRBD2. CDR3 size: 14 residues. Trimming removed 8 bases from V and 4 bases from J; junction bases left unmatched: 5. CDR1 is WNHNN, CDR2 SYGVQD, per germline (reference sequence). The CDR3 nucleotides read TGCGCCAGCGCAAAGACTAGCGGCACCGGGGAGCTGTTTTTT. Amino acids: CASAKTSGTGELFF.

The chain has TRBV18 and TRBJ2-1, with D uncertain. Per germline, CDR1 KGHSH and CDR2 LQKENI. Trimming took 6 bases from V and 7 from J, leaving 10 bases between them. This CDR3 is 12 amino acids long. CDR3 coding DNA: TGTGCCAGCTCGACCCCTCTAAATGAGCAGTTCTTC. It yields the protein CASSTPLNEQFF.

V is TRBV6-1 and J is TRBJ1-1; unclear D gene. The V end was cut by 3 bases, the J end by 0 bases, with 11 bases between. CDR1 and CDR2 (germline): MNHNS, SASEGT. This CDR3 is 15 amino acids long. CDR3 amino acids: CASSDWVGVNTEAFF. The CDR3 DNA reads TGTGCCAGCAGTGACTGGGTCGGAGTGAACACTGAAGCTTTCTTT.

This sequence joins TRBV28 and TRBJ2-7, with TRBD2 matching 11 bases. CDR3 length: 15 amino acids. The germline CDR1 and CDR2 sequences are MDHEN and SYDVKM. The V segment lost 6 bases and the J segment 1 base; nucleotides outside the gene matches: 5. This CDR3 is CASRAGTSGSYEQYF. The CDR3 nucleotides are TGTGCCAGCAGAGCCGGGACTAGCGGTTCCTACGAGCAGTACTTC.

The J gene is TRBJ2-1, the V gene TRBV30; 8 bases map to TRBD2. The CDR3 runs 13 residues. Losses at the gene ends were 0 bases for V and 6 bases for J; bases not matched to a gene: 1. In germline, CDR1 is GTSNPN, CDR2 SVGIG (reference sequence). In DNA form, the CDR3 reads TGTGCCTGGAGTGTACGGGAGGGCAATGAGCAGTTCTTC. Translated: CAWSVREGNEQFF.

The chain carries TRBV5-5 and TRBJ2-7; D gene uncertain. Germline CDR1 and CDR2: SGHKS and YYEKEE (reference sequence). This CDR3 is built from 13 residues. V lost 0 bases to trimming and J lost 1 base, with 5 bases between them. This CDR3 reads CASSLATSYEQYF. In DNA form, the CDR3 reads TGTGCCAGCAGCTTGGCCACATCCTACGAGCAGTACTTC.

This CDR3 is CASSRLIIGGLKEKLFF. For the CDR3, the DNA is TGTGCCAGTAGCCGACTCATTATCGGGGGGCTCAAGGAAAAACTGTTTTTT. The rearrangement links TRBV19 to TRBJ1-4; possible D gene TRBD1, 6 bases. Between the trimmed V and J ends, which lost 6 bases and 8 bases, there was a span of 25 bases. The CDR3 loop spans 17 amino acids. CDR1 and CDR2 from the germline V gene are LNHDA and SQIVND (reference sequence).

This chain uses TRBV7-7 with TRBJ2-7, with 8 bases fitting TRBD1. J lost 4 bases, V lost 5 bases, and 10 bases had no gene match. Germline CDR1 SSHAT, CDR2 FNYEAQ (reference sequence). This CDR3 region has 15 residues. The DNA of the CDR3 is TGTGCCAGCAGCCCCGGACAGGGTACGGGGTACGAGCAGTACTTC. Encoded protein: CASSPGQGTGYEQYF.

The gene calls are TRBV27 and TRBJ2-3; D ambiguous. The CDR3 spans 13 residues. Trimming stripped 3 bases from V and 1 base from J, with 5 bases between. Germline CDR1 MNHEY, CDR2 SMNVEV (reference sequence). This CDR3 reads CASSFGGTDTQYF. CDR3 DNA: TGTGCCAGCAGTTTTGGGGGCACAGATACGCAGTATTTT.

The gene calls are TRBV28 and TRBJ2-7, with 12 positions matching TRBD2. V gave up 7 bases and J gave up 8 bases; unmatched junction bases: 12. The CDR3 is 15 amino acids. Germline V CDR1 and CDR2: MDHEN, SYDVKM. CDR3 in DNA: TGTGCCAGCACCTCCCATGCTAGCGGGAGGGCCAAGCAGTACTTC. Protein sequence: CASTSHASGRAKQYF.

This clone was recorded once. The V call is TRBV6-1, the J call TRBJ2-7, with 7 bases matching TRBD1. The CDR3 spans 12 residues. Trimming took 8 bases from V and 4 from J; bases not matched to a gene: 5. In germline, CDR1 is MNHNS, CDR2 SASEGT. This CDR3 is CASRQGIYEQYF. The CDR3 nucleotides are TGTGCCAGCCGACAGGGTATATACGAGCAGTACTTC.

The J gene is TRBJ2-5, the V gene TRBV7-8; D gene ambiguous. Trimming shortened V by 3 bases and J by 1 base, and 12 bases separated the two germline ends. CDR3 length equals 15 residues. Germline lookup yields CDR1 SGHVS and CDR2 FQNEAQ. CDR3 DNA: TGTGCCAGCAGCTTGTTTATGACTCTCCAAGAGACCCAGTACTTC. Protein: CASSLFMTLQETQYF.

This clone has a handful of counts. The gene calls are TRBV5-1 and TRBJ1-1, with TRBD1 identical over 7 bases. CDR3 length equals 11 residues. V was pared by 4 bases and J by 6 bases, with 0 bases of the junction left unmatched. The V gene's germline CDR1 is SGHRS and CDR2 YFSETQ. CDR3 region: CASSQGAEAFF. The CDR3 DNA follows: TGCGCCAGCAGCCAGGGGGCTGAAGCTTTCTTT.

This clone was counted between two and nine times. V and J are TRBV5-4 and TRBJ1-3, with a weak D call TRBD1 (5 bases). CDR1 is SGHNT and CDR2 is YYREEE in the germline V gene (reference sequence). This CDR3 spans 16 amino acids. Trimming stripped 2 bases from V and 0 bases from J, with 12 bases between. The CDR3 DNA follows: TGTGCCAGCAGCTTCACAGGCCGCGTCTCTGGAAACACCATATATTTT. Amino acids: CASSFTGRVSGNTIYF.

The chain combines TRBV5-1 with TRBJ2-3; D is perhaps TRBD1 (6 bases). The CDR3 is 13 amino acids. The germline CDR1 and CDR2 sequences are SGHRS and YFSETQ. The V gene lost 2 bases and the J gene lost 5 bases, with 9 bases spanning the gap. CDR3 in amino acids: CASSFQQGDTQYF. CDR3 DNA: TGCGCCAGCAGCTTTCAACAGGGAGATACGCAGTATTTT.

The V call is TRBV19, the J call TRBJ2-2; D remains ambiguous. The germline V and J ends were trimmed by 1 base and 5 bases, with 2 bases remaining between them. The CDR3 is made up of 12 amino acids. Germline-derived CDR1 and CDR2 are LNHDA and SQIVND (reference sequence). The CDR3 nucleotides are TGTGCCAGTAGTATAGGAACCGGGGAGCTGTTTTTT. Translation gives CASSIGTGELFF. The whole variable domain, remainder taken from reference TRBV19 and TRBJ2-2, is DGGITQSPKYLFRKEGQNVTLSCEQNLNHDAMYWYRQDPGQGLRLIYYSQIVNDFQKGDIAEGYSVSREKKESFPLTVTSAQKNPTAFYLCASSIGTGELFFGEGSRLTVL.